This T cell receptor beta chain was sequenced for a study of cytomegalovirus exposure and HLA in healthy donors. V lost 7 bases and J lost 4, with 11 bases in between. Germline V gives CDR1 SQVTM, CDR2 ANQGSEA. This CDR3 region has 12 residues. The study ran its PCR with 60 Vbeta and 13 Jbeta primers. Assay: immunoSEQ multiplex PCR; the TCRdb copy retains only in-frame clones and omits some. The sample has over 150,000 clones; around 88% are singletons. The chain joins TRBV29-1 to TRBJ1-5, with D tentatively TRBD1 (6 bases). Sequencing was carried out using PBMCs. This receptor was taken from a woman aged 25 to 45 in good health and CMV-seronegative. This chain's CDR3 is CSAQGSNQPQHF. The CDR3 nucleotides read TGCAGCGCTCAGGGGAGTAATCAGCCCCAGCATTTT. Based on the CDR3 plus reference TRBV29-1 and TRBJ1-5, the full variable domain is SAVISQKPSRDICQRGTSLTIQCQVDSQVTMMFWYRQQPGQSLTLIATANQGSEATYESGFVIDKFPISRPNLTFSTLTVSNMSPEDSSIYLCSAQGSNQPQHFGDGTRLSIL.